The 20 T cell receptor beta chains in this list originate from one sample, sequenced in a study of T-cell memory formation after mild COVID-19. Each CDR3 protein gets one entry after TCRdb re-called the 5' RACE reads with MiXCR. Here the sample spans about 340,000 distinct CDR3 sequences, more than 15% being singletons. The sample consisted of PBMCs or a T cell subset sorted from them (not recorded which). These receptors were taken from a man in his late teens or twenties who had mild COVID-19 (a few samples of this study predate the infection). Cell type and time point are not known.

This clonotype has more than one count but fewer than ten. V gene TRBV6-5 combines with J gene TRBJ1-2; D uncertain. This CDR3 region has 13 residues. Germline V CDR1 and CDR2: MNHEY, SVGAGI. The V and J ends lost 0 bases and 1 base respectively, with 3 bases between them. The CDR3 DNA reads TGTGCCAGCAGTTACTCACTTAACTATGGCTACACCTTC. Translation: CASSYSLNYGYTF.

V gene TRBV20-1 combines with J gene TRBJ1-1; D is ambiguous. Looked up from germline, CDR1 is DFQATT and CDR2 is SNEGSKA (reference sequence). V gave up 3 bases and J gave up 8 bases, with 10 bases separating them. The CDR3 length is 11 residues. The CDR3 coding sequence is TGCAGTGCTAGCCGGGGATCCGAAGCTTTCTTT. It translates to CSASRGSEAFF.

The sample holds a few counts of this clonotype. V usage is TRBV5-1 and J usage is TRBJ2-3, with TRBD2 identical over 9 bases. V gave up 3 bases and J gave up 3 bases; unmatched junction bases: 8. CDR1 is SGHRS and CDR2 is YFSETQ in the germline V gene. The CDR3 contains 16 residues. The CDR3 loop is CASSSGLAGATDTQYF. The CDR3 DNA reads as TGCGCCAGCAGCTCGGGACTAGCAGGAGCTACAGATACGCAGTATTTT.

The chain has TRBV12-3 or TRBV12-4 and TRBJ2-7; 7 nucleotides align to TRBD1. Trimming at V came to 6 bases and at J to 1 base, leaving 24 bases not matched to a gene. This CDR3 has 20 amino acids. This CDR3 is CASSTDNPEFDREVSYEQYF. The CDR3 bases are TGTGCCAGCAGCACTGATAATCCCGAATTCGACAGGGAAGTATCCTACGAGCAGTACTTC.

The chain has TRBV4-3 and TRBJ1-6; a weak D match, TRBD1 (6 bases). Germline CDR1 LGHNA, CDR2 YSLEER. This CDR3 region has 16 residues. V was clipped by 0 bases and J by 10 bases, with 16 bases between them. The CDR3 reads CASSQDGRGAKSPLHF. DNA of the CDR3: TGCGCCAGCAGCCAAGACGGCCGGGGGGCGAAATCACCCCTCCACTTT.

The CDR3 protein is CASSPRYQGQETQYF. The CDR3 nucleotides are TGCGCCAGCAGCCCTCGCTACCAGGGCCAAGAGACCCAGTACTTC. This chain links TRBV4-3 with TRBJ2-5, with D tentatively TRBD1 (5 bases). V shed 4 bases and J shed 1 base, with 13 bases lying between them. CDR1 LGHNA and CDR2 YSLEER come from the germline V gene. The CDR3 is made up of 15 amino acids.

The chain uses TRBV20-1 and TRBJ2-2, with 9 positions matching TRBD1. Germline V gives CDR1 DFQATT, CDR2 SNEGSKA (reference sequence). The J segment lost 2 bases and the V segment lost 1 base, leaving 5 bases of the junction unmatched. The CDR3 length is 16 residues. CDR3 DNA: TGCAGTGCTAGAGTCCAGGGACAGGGCAACACCGGGGAGCTGTTTTTT. This gives the protein CSARVQGQGNTGELFF.

V usage is TRBV5-6 and J usage is TRBJ1-1; the D is unclear. Germline V gene lookup returns CDR1 SGHDT and CDR2 YYEEEE. V was trimmed by 0 bases and J by 7 bases, leaving 13 bases between them. The CDR3 is 14 residues long. CDR3 residues: CASSLVHSPIEAFF. The CDR3 region has the DNA TGTGCCAGCAGCTTGGTTCACAGCCCTATTGAAGCTTTCTTT.

The rearrangement links TRBV18 to TRBJ2-7, with D perhaps matching TRBD2 (5 bases). Germline V gene sequence: CDR1 KGHSH, CDR2 LQKENI. The CDR3 has 14 amino acids. V was pared by 3 bases and J by 5 bases, with 14 bases between. CDR3 region: CASSPGRGWNEQYF. CDR3 coding DNA: TGTGCCAGCTCACCCGGGCGAGGGTGGAACGAGCAGTACTTC.

The J gene is TRBJ2-2, the V gene TRBV6-6; D call uncertain. The CDR3 contains 14 residues. The germline CDR1 and CDR2 sequences are MNHNY and SVGAGI (reference sequence). V was pared by 5 bases and J by 5 bases, with 12 bases between. The CDR3 here is CASSTRVGTGELFF. The DNA for the CDR3 is TGTGCCAGCAGTACCCGGGTGGGGACCGGGGAGCTGTTTTTT.

The V gene is TRBV20-1, the J gene TRBJ2-7; weak D call: TRBD1 (5 bases). V lost 0 bases to trimming and J lost 5 bases, with 8 bases between them. Germline V gives CDR1 DFQATT, CDR2 SNEGSKA (reference sequence). This CDR3 spans 12 amino acids. In DNA, the CDR3 is TGCAGTGCTAGAGACGACAGCCACGAGCAGTACTTC. Translating it yields CSARDDSHEQYF.

The gene calls are TRBV10-3 and TRBJ1-5; D is unresolved. Germline V gives CDR1 ENHRY, CDR2 SYGVKD. V lost 0 bases to trimming and J lost 6 bases, with 12 bases between them. The CDR3 totals 15 residues. The CDR3 here is CAISESANSGQPQHF. CDR3 sequence (DNA): TGTGCCATCAGTGAGTCAGCTAATAGCGGTCAGCCCCAGCATTTT.

This chain joins TRBV7-9 and TRBJ2-7; 7 bases line up with TRBD1. Trimming removed 5 bases from V and 3 bases from J; junction bases left unmatched: 4. Germline CDR1 reads SEHNR; CDR2 reads FQNEAQ (reference sequence). The CDR3 has 13 residues. The DNA of the CDR3 is TGTGCCAGCAGCGCCCGGGACAGCTACGAGCAGTACGTC. This codes for CASSARDSYEQYV.

This clonotype was seen a handful of times. The rearrangement uses TRBV11-3 and TRBJ2-7; D gene ambiguous. V shed 3 bases and J shed 2 bases, with 17 bases lying between them. The CDR3 is 16 amino acids. Looked up from germline, CDR1 is SGHNT and CDR2 is YENEEA. The chain's CDR3 is CASSFARAWQTYEQYF. The CDR3 DNA is TGTGCCAGCAGCTTTGCTAGGGCATGGCAAACCTACGAGCAGTACTTC.

The chain uses TRBV12-3 or TRBV12-4 and TRBJ1-5; possibly TRBD1 for D (5 bases). The CDR3 extends over 15 amino acids. The ends were cut back, 0 bases at V and 6 bases at J, with 12 bases in the middle. CDR3 in DNA: TGTGCCAGCAGTTTAGCCAGGGATGGTAGTCAGCCCCAGCATTTT. It encodes CASSLARDGSQPQHF.

At least ten counts were recorded for this clonotype. The rearrangement uses TRBV3-1 and TRBJ2-5; 8 positions agree with TRBD1. V was clipped by 4 bases and J by 5 bases; unmatched bases: 6. CDR1 is LGHDT, CDR2 YNNKEL, per germline (reference sequence). The CDR3 contains 14 residues. The CDR3 DNA is TGTGCCAGCAGCCTGACAGGGGTGGAGGAGACCCAGTACTTC. It specifies CASSLTGVEETQYF.

This clonotype was found a few times. The rearrangement joins TRBV4-1 to TRBJ2-1; unclear D gene. Germline loops: CDR1 MGHRA, CDR2 YSYEKL. Trimming stripped 4 bases from V and 15 bases from J, with 16 bases between. The CDR3 extends over 12 amino acids. CDR3 amino acids: CASSLVGSSLFF. The DNA for the CDR3 is TGCGCCAGCAGCCTTGTCGGGTCCTCCCTGTTCTTC.

The rearrangement links TRBV5-1 to TRBJ1-5, with a tentative D call TRBD1 (5 bases). Germline V gene sequence: CDR1 SGHRS, CDR2 YFSETQ. This CDR3 region has 16 residues. Between the trimmed V and J ends, which lost 0 bases and 4 bases, there was a span of 14 bases. CDR3 residues: CASSLGARDGNQPQHF. CDR3 DNA sequence: TGCGCCAGCAGCTTGGGCGCTCGGGACGGGAATCAGCCCCAGCATTTT. The full variable domain, rest sourced from reference TRBV5-1 and TRBJ1-5, is KAGVTQTPRYLIKTRGQQVTLSCSPISGHRSVSWYQQTPGQGLQFLFEYFSETQRNKGNFPGRFSGRQFSNSRSEMNVSTLELGDSALYLCASSLGARDGNQPQHFGDGTRLSIL.

This clonotype was picked up a small number of times. The CDR3 here is CASTKTEEYNEQFF. The CDR3 coding sequence is TGTGCCAGCACGAAGACGGAGGAATACAATGAGCAGTTCTTC. This sequence joins TRBV12-3 or TRBV12-4 and TRBJ2-1; D is possibly TRBD2 (5 bases). This CDR3 has 14 residues. V was pared by 7 bases and J by 4 bases, with 14 bases between.

The chain recombines TRBV6-5 with TRBJ2-7, with D possibly TRBD1 on 6 matching bases. Per the germline V gene, CDR1 is MNHEY and CDR2 is SVGAGI. V was clipped by 6 bases and J by 2 bases, with 17 bases between them. The CDR3 has 15 amino acids. The CDR3 is CASRPYRDSPYEQYV. The CDR3, as DNA: TGTGCCAGCAGACCCTACAGGGATTCGCCCTACGAGCAGTACGTC.